Sequencing of this T cell receptor beta chain was carried out in a study of CD8 T cells in ankylosing spondylitis. Study observations and caveats: One TCR beta motif, made up of several highly homologous variants, appeared characteristic of ankylosing spondylitis blood.

The V end lost 6 bases, the J end lost 4 bases, and 14 bases lay between the germline ends. The CDR3 covers 14 residues. Germline CDR1 MNHEY, CDR2 SMNVEV (reference sequence). On this clonotype: Its specificity is unknown.

MiXCR was run by TCRdb on the 5' RACE reads, yielding one entry per CDR3 protein. The data contain about 220,000 distinct CDR3 sequences, around 19% of them singletons. This receptor was obtained from a male donor with ankylosing spondylitis. The chain carries TRBV27 and TRBJ2-3; D unresolved. The sample taken for sequencing was blood, either unsorted or a sorted T cell fraction (not recorded which). The CDR3 is CASSDGASADTQYF. In nucleotides, the CDR3 is TGTGCCAGCAGCGACGGAGCGTCGGCAGATACGCAGTATTTT.